A selection of T cell receptor beta chains follows, all from one sample in a study of blood T cell repertoires in COVID-19. TCRdb's table, derived via immunoSEQ multiplex PCR, lists solely in-frame clones and lacks some. The table records roughly 170,000 clones, approximately 82% of them present only once. The specimen was PBMCs or T cells enriched from blood (not recorded which). These receptors were collected from a woman aged 50 to 60 in a cohort exposed to, infected with or recovered from COVID-19 (not recorded which). The CDR3 runs from the conserved cysteine through the conserved F or W. D genes are given only for firm matches. Only some rows state a clone size, as once, few, many or a class for expanded clones.

TRBD1	NA	TRBV5-4	TRBJ2-5	TGTGCCAGCAGCTCGATTAGGGACAGGGGGGGGACCCAGTACTTC	CASSSIRDRGGTQYF
TRBD1	NA	TRBV2	TRBJ1-2	TGTGCCAGCAGTGAAGAACACAGGGGGGTAGGGACCTTC	CASSEEHRGVGTF
NA	few	TRBV6-1	TRBJ2-1	TGTGCCAGCAGTGACGTACAGGGCCGGGAGTTCTTC	CASSDVQGREFF
TRBD1	NA	TRBV30	TRBJ2-7	TGTGCCTGGAGTGTGGACAGGGGGGAATCCTACGAGCAGTACTTC	CAWSVDRGESYEQYF
NA	NA	TRBV12-3/TRBV12-4	TRBJ2-7	TGTGCCAGCAAGACAGGTCCATTGAGTGTGCAGTACTTC	CASKTGPLSVQYF
NA	NA	TRBV4-3	TRBJ2-1	TGCGCCAGCAGATTTTCGTTAACAGACAGCAATGAGCAGTTCTTC	CASRFSLTDSNEQFF
NA	NA	TRBV12-3/TRBV12-4	TRBJ2-4	TGTGCCAGCAGTTTATTCGCGGGGAACATTCAGTACTTC	CASSLFAGNIQYF
NA	NA	TRBV4-1	TRBJ2-7	TGCGCCAGCAGCCAAGATAATACAGGGATTATCTCCTACGAGCAGTACTTC	CASSQDNTGIISYEQYF
NA	NA	TRBV10-3	TRBJ2-5	TGTGCCATCAGTGAAGGGGCGGTCCTTGAAGAGACCCAGTACTTC	CAISEGAVLEETQYF
TRBD1	NA	TRBV5-4	TRBJ2-2	TGTGCCAGCAGCGGCGGACAGGGGTTTAACACCGGGGAGCTGTTTTTT	CASSGGQGFNTGELFF
TRBD2	NA	TRBV15	TRBJ2-1	TGTGCCACGAGGACTAGCGGGAGGGCCTTCAACAATGAGCAGTTCTTC	CATRTSGRAFNNEQFF
NA	NA	TRBV7-9	TRBJ1-6	TGTGCCAGCAGCTTAGATCCAGGATACGGTTCACCCCTCCACTTT	CASSLDPGYGSPLHF
TRBD1	NA	TRBV20-1	TRBJ1-2	TGCAGTGGGACAGGGGGCTTTGGCTACACCTTC	CSGTGGFGYTF
NA	NA	TRBV6-2/TRBV6-3	TRBJ2-3	TGTGCCAGCAGTTACTCCCAGGGCAGCGAAGGCACAGATACGCAGTATTTT	CASSYSQGSEGTDTQYF
TRBD2	NA	TRBV12-5	TRBJ2-1	TGTGCTAGTGGTTTGAGCGGGACTAGCAATGAGCAGTTCTTC	CASGLSGTSNEQFF
TRBD1	NA	TRBV28	TRBJ1-5	TGTGCCAGCAGTTCCTCCACCCGGGGGGACAGGGGGAATCAGCCCCAGCATTTT	CASSSSTRGDRGNQPQHF
TRBD1	NA	TRBV5-1	TRBJ1-6	TGCGCCAGCAGCTGGGGACAGGGCATCGACTCACCCCTCCACTTT	CASSWGQGIDSPLHF
NA	NA	TRBV5-1	TRBJ2-3	TGCGCCAGCAGCTTGGCGGGAGTGACAGATACGCAGTATTTT	CASSLAGVTDTQYF
TRBD1	NA	TRBV5-6	TRBJ1-4	TGTGCCAGCAGCCTAGGGACAGGCGAAAAACTGTTTTTT	CASSLGTGEKLFF
NA	NA	TRBV15	TRBJ2-7	TGTGCCACCAGCAGCCATAACTCGGGGGCCTACGAGCAGTACTTC	CATSSHNSGAYEQYF
TRBD1	NA	TRBV2	TRBJ2-5	TGTGCCAGCACCGGGACAGGGGGAGAGACCCAGTACTTC	CASTGTGGETQYF
TRBD1	NA	TRBV7-6	TRBJ1-4	TGTGCCAGCAGACCGGGACAGGGCGATGAAAAACTGTTTTTT	CASRPGQGDEKLFF
TRBD1	few	TRBV5-1	TRBJ1-4	TGCGCCAGCAGCTTGGACCCAGGGGGTGAAAAACTGTTTTTT	CASSLDPGGEKLFF
NA	NA	TRBV5-1	TRBJ1-1	TGCGCCAGCAGCTCCAACCTCGGAGTTGAAGCTTTCTTT	CASSSNLGVEAFF
NA	NA	TRBV6-4	TRBJ2-3	TGTGCCAGCAGTGACTCTGGTGGGAAGGGGACAGATACGCAGTATTTT	CASSDSGGKGTDTQYF
TRBD1	NA	TRBV20-1	TRBJ2-7	TGCAGTGCTAGTGCTGACAGGGTAGCCTACGAGCAGTACTTC	CSASADRVAYEQYF
NA	NA	TRBV5-1	TRBJ2-7	TGCGCCAGCAGCCTATCCTCCTACGAGCAGTACTTC	CASSLSSYEQYF
NA	NA	TRBV27	TRBJ1-6	TGTGCCAGCAGTTTTCTAGGATCACCCCTCCACTTT	CASSFLGSPLHF
TRBD1	NA	TRBV9	TRBJ2-5	TGTGCCAGCAGCTCCCCGACAGGGCGCCAACCTACCCCCTCTCAAGAGACCCAGTACTTC	CASSSPTGRQPTPSQETQYF
NA	NA	TRBV27	TRBJ2-2	TGTGCCAGCAGTTCCCAGGTCGGGGAGCTGTTTTTT	CASSSQVGELFF
NA	once	TRBV29-1	TRBJ2-1	TGCAGCGTTGAGTTTAATTCCTACAATGAGCAGTTCTTC	CSVEFNSYNEQFF
NA	NA	TRBV7-9	TRBJ2-7	TGTGCCAGCAGCTTAGCCCTGGACAGCTCCTACGAGCAGTACTTC	CASSLALDSSYEQYF
TRBD1	NA	TRBV7-2	TRBJ1-5	TGTGCCAGCAGCCAGTGGGGACAGGGGGTTGGTCAGCCCCAGCATTTT	CASSQWGQGVGQPQHF
TRBD2	NA	TRBV3-1/TRBV3-2	TRBJ2-1	TGTGCCAGCAGCCAAGATCCCGGTAGCGGGGGTGAGCAGTTCTTC	CASSQDPGSGGEQFF
TRBD1	NA	TRBV28	TRBJ1-2	TGTGCCACAAAGGACAGGGCCGGGGTCAACTATGGCTACACCTTC	CATKDRAGVNYGYTF